Described below is a single TCR beta chain sequence and its context. This receptor's antigen is unknown. No base quality information exists; no much larger clone differs at one position. TCRbeta CDR3 regions were amplified from genomic DNA by means of the immunoSEQ Assay, a bias-controlled multiplex PCR. As for the authors' bioinformatics: The number of nucleated cells in each sample was estimated from the amplification of reference gene primers within the assay. Sequence reads were collapsed and filtered to measure the absolute abundance of every unique TCRbeta CDR3 rearrangement. For each sample, productive Simpson clonality was calculated by taking the square root of Simpson's diversity index across productive rearrangements. TCRdb's version of the immuneACCESS table is confined to in-frame rearrangements and falls short of the full clone set. An unresolved V gene accounts for under half of the shortfall where checked; the remainder is of unknown origin. Clonal size and the V and J genes are those of that table, whereas D and trimming came from the DNA. Present in this sample are under 250,000 clones, about 76% of which were seen just once. 8.9% of the sample goes to the ten largest clones.

As encoded in the germline V gene, CDR1 is SGHDT while CDR2 is YYEEEE. The junction shows trimming of 2 bases on V and 2 bases on J, and the gene matches do not reach 0 bases of it. From the cysteine up to the phenylalanine, the CDR3 has a length of 14 residues. The sequence is cut down to CDR3 DNA, 42 bases in frame from base 1. The data stem from a study of blood T cell repertoires in COVID-19 (TCRdb year 2020). For context, the study as a whole: The collaborator samples originated in the United States, Italy and Spain and spanned the acute and convalescent phases of COVID-19. The prospective study material was composed of cDNA or gDNA derived from T cells, B-cell-depleted T cells, or PBMCs. Subjects who had been exposed to COVID-19, were actively infected with it, or had recovered from it provided the deeply sampled blood TCRbeta repertoires that made up the dataset. The repertoires were made available in a free public database intended to serve as a resource for research on the immune response to SARS-CoV-2. The samples were drawn from two sources: the first 160 participants of the ongoing ImmuneRACE study, and 1,254 subjects contributed by 6 global collaborators. The sample metadata nearly always contained a de-identified subject ID, COVID-19 status, age in years and sex. Where available, HLA class I and class II types were obtained from metadata supplied by the sample provider rather than from assay-based typing. Broad study findings and their caveats: Clinical and demographic metadata were provided uncurated, with the amount varying by source and participant.

In the prospective study, participants were roughly 18 to 100 years old, resided in about two dozen geographic areas of the United States, and were enrolled through a virtual design. In the prospective study, participants were assigned to cohorts based on the clinical history participants reported in a screening survey and a study questionnaire. In the prospective study, whole blood, serum and a nasopharyngeal or oropharyngeal swab were collected from each participant by mobile phlebotomists. Prospective study participants could optionally give additional blood draws and questionnaires over a roughly 2-month period. Blood samples from the prospective study were shipped frozen or at room temperature prior to DNA extraction.

The chain joins TRBV5-6 to TRBJ2-7; 11 of the junction bases match TRBD2. This TCR derives from a woman aged 45-60 years with acute COVID-19. Input material: PBMCs or T cells enriched from blood (not recorded which). The CDR3 is CASSFSGGAYEQYF. The sequence in DNA is TGTGCCAGCAGCTTTAGCGGGGGGGCCTACGAGCAGTACTTC. The reference TRBV5-6 and TRBJ2-7 proteins fill in what lies around the CDR3, so the full variable domain reads DAGVTQSPTHLIKTRGQQVTLRCSPKSGHDTVSWYQQALGQGPQFIFQYYEEEERQRGNFPDRFSGHQFPNYSSELNVNALLLGDSALYLCASSFSGGAYEQYFGPGTRLTVT.